The 20 T cell receptor beta chains below all came from one sample that was sequenced in a study of cytomegalovirus exposure and HLA in healthy donors. Use of 60 Vbeta and 13 Jbeta primers characterized the PCR. The table came from immunoSEQ multiplex PCR; TCRdb's copy has only in-frame clones and leaves some out. This table holds 90,000 to 150,000 clones, less than 80% found once. Sequences were obtained from PBMCs. The receptors shown here come from a woman between 45 and 65 years old in good health and CMV-seropositive.

The J gene is TRBJ1-4, the V gene TRBV29-1; no definite D call. CDR1 and CDR2 from the germline V gene are SQVTM and ANQGSEA. The CDR3 is 14 residues long. V shed 4 bases and J shed 0 bases, with 9 bases lying between them. For the CDR3, the DNA is TGCAGCGTTGGTAGCAGCTCAACTAATGAAAAACTGTTTTTT. Encoded protein: CSVGSSSTNEKLFF.

The genes are TRBV28 and TRBJ2-1; the D gene is possibly TRBD2 (6 bases). This CDR3 has 14 residues. Per germline, CDR1 MDHEN and CDR2 SYDVKM. V was pared by 1 base and J by 9 bases, with 13 bases between. This CDR3 is CASSLSGRLGEQFF. In DNA form, the CDR3 reads TGTGCCAGCAGTTTATCCGGGAGATTGGGTGAGCAGTTCTTC.

The V gene is TRBV28, the J gene TRBJ1-2; 8 nucleotides line up with TRBD1. Germline V CDR1 and CDR2: MDHEN, SYDVKM. The trim removed 3 bases at V and 8 bases at J, leaving 11 bases unmatched. The CDR3 sequence is 15 residues long. In DNA form, the CDR3 reads TGTGCCAGCAGTTTTGGCGCAGGGGGCGATAGGGGCTACACCTTC. Amino acids: CASSFGAGGDRGYTF.

The rearrangement uses TRBV10-3 and TRBJ1-6, with TRBD1 matching over 12 bases. V was pared by 6 bases and J by 9 bases, with 3 bases of the junction left unmatched. This CDR3 is 14 amino acids long. From germline, CDR1 is ENHRY and CDR2 SYGVKD. The CDR3 DNA reads as TGTGCCATCAGGGGGACAGGGGGCGGTTCACCCCTCCACTTT. Encoded protein: CAIRGTGGGSPLHF.

The chain joins TRBV7-9 to TRBJ2-4; D not resolved. This CDR3 spans 14 amino acids. Looked up from germline, CDR1 is SEHNR and CDR2 is FQNEAQ (reference sequence). Trimming removed 0 bases at V and 4 bases at J, with 7 bases between. The DNA of the CDR3 is TGTGCCAGCAGCTTAGCTCTACTAAAAAACATTCAGTACTTC. This gives the protein CASSLALLKNIQYF.

CDR3 loop: CSVVPPGTSGGAPNEQFF. The CDR3 DNA reads TGCAGCGTTGTTCCTCCGGGGACTAGCGGGGGGGCCCCAAATGAGCAGTTCTTC. This chain links TRBV29-1 with TRBJ2-1; 16 bases align to TRBD2. Germline V lookup: CDR1 SQVTM, CDR2 ANQGSEA. The ends lost 4 bases at V and 7 bases at J; junction bases unmatched: 13. The CDR3 consists of 18 residues.

The chain joins TRBV4-2 to TRBJ2-5; D perhaps matches TRBD2 (5 bases). Near its end, the DNA agrees better with TRBJ2-7, so the J call may be wrong. The CDR3 spans 14 residues. From germline, CDR1 is LGHNA and CDR2 YNFKEQ. The CDR3 reads CASSQGGSENEQYF. The CDR3 DNA is TGTGCCAGCAGCCAAGGTGGTAGCGAAAACGAGCAGTACTTC.

The V gene is TRBV29-1, the J gene TRBJ2-5; TRBD2 agrees at 7 bases. This CDR3 region has 13 residues. The V gene's germline CDR1 is SQVTM and CDR2 ANQGSEA. DNA of the CDR3: TGCAGAACCTCGCGGGGGATTGGGGAGACCCAGTACTTC. This gives the protein CRTSRGIGETQYF.

This clone has more than one count but fewer than ten. The chain carries TRBV5-4 and TRBJ1-2; 9 bases match TRBD1. The ends lost 4 bases at V and 1 base at J; junction bases unmatched: 5. This CDR3 has 15 residues. Germline V gene data show CDR1 as SGHNT and CDR2 as YYREEE (reference sequence). CDR3 in DNA: TGTGCCAGCAGCCCCGGGACAGGGATTAACTATGGCTACACCTTC. Amino acid sequence: CASSPGTGINYGYTF.

This sequence joins TRBV10-3 and TRBJ2-5, with a possible D match to TRBD2 (6 bases). V was cut by 2 bases and J by 1 base, with 11 bases left in between. CDR3 length equals 15 residues. Germline values: CDR1 ENHRY, CDR2 SYGVKD. The DNA of the CDR3 is TGTGCCATCAGTGAGGATCTGCGGGGCCAAGAGACCCAGTACTTC. Its translation is CAISEDLRGQETQYF.

This clone came up once. The gene calls are TRBV7-9 and TRBJ2-7; tentative D call: TRBD1 (5 bases). This CDR3 is 14 amino acids long. Germline V gene data show CDR1 as SEHNR and CDR2 as FQNEAQ (reference sequence). V shed 2 bases and J shed 2 bases, with 10 bases lying between them. The CDR3 sequence: CASSLSQGPYEQYF. The CDR3 bases are TGTGCCAGCAGCTTATCCCAGGGTCCCTACGAGCAGTACTTC. Looking up the rest from reference TRBV7-9 and TRBJ2-7 gives the full variable domain: DTGVSQNPRHKITKRGQNVTFRCDPISEHNRLYWYRQTLGQGPEFLTYFQNEAQLEKSRLLSDRFSAERPKGSFSTLEIQRTEQGDSAMYLCASSLSQGPYEQYFGPGTRLTVT.

The J gene is TRBJ2-1, the V gene TRBV12-5; TRBD2 matches at 12 bases. V gave up 4 bases and J gave up 8 bases; unmatched junction bases: 12. Germline CDR1 reads LGHNT; CDR2 reads FRNRAP. CDR3 size: 17 residues. The CDR3 reads CASGSPTTSGGTHEQFF. CDR3 DNA sequence: TGTGCTAGTGGTTCCCCAACGACTAGCGGGGGAACCCATGAGCAGTTCTTC.

This clone showed up just a few times. V is TRBV6-1 and J is TRBJ2-7; TRBD1 might be the D (6 bases). The germline CDR1 and CDR2 sequences are MNHNS and SASEGT. Trimming pared 3 bases from V and 0 bases from J, leaving 18 bases between. This CDR3 is built from 17 residues. The CDR3 DNA is TGTGCCAGCAGTGAGGATTCGAAAAACAGGGACTCCTACGAGCAGTACTTC. Protein sequence: CASSEDSKNRDSYEQYF.

The chain recombines TRBV5-1 with TRBJ2-3; 9 nucleotides align to TRBD1. The V gene end was trimmed by 4 bases and the J gene end by 1 base; junction bases not matched to a gene: 7. This CDR3 has 16 amino acids. Germline V lookup: CDR1 SGHRS, CDR2 YFSETQ. The CDR3 DNA reads TGCGCCAGCAGCGGTGGACAGGGGCAGGGCACAGATACGCAGTATTTT. Protein sequence: CASSGGQGQGTDTQYF.

This clone showed up just a few times. The chain couples TRBV11-2 to TRBJ1-2; maybe TRBD1 (5 bases). V was pared by 5 bases and J by 2 bases, with 9 bases between. The CDR3 contains 13 residues. Per germline, CDR1 SGHAT and CDR2 FQNNGV. This chain's CDR3 is CASSEDKNYGYTF. The CDR3 DNA is TGTGCCAGCAGCGAGGACAAGAACTATGGCTACACCTTC. The full variable domain, in which reference TRBV11-2 and TRBJ1-2 provide the parts outside the CDR3, is EAGVAQSPRYKIIEKRQSVAFWCNPISGHATLYWYQQILGQGPKLLIQFQNNGVVDDSQLPKDRFSAERLKGVDSTLKIQPAKLEDSAVYLCASSEDKNYGYTFGSGTRLTVV.

The chain combines TRBV30 with TRBJ2-7; perhaps TRBD2 as D (6 bases). With 0 bases removed from V and 2 bases from J, the gap between germline ends came to 14 bases. Germline values: CDR1 GTSNPN, CDR2 SVGIG (reference sequence). This CDR3 spans 15 amino acids. The CDR3 sequence: CAWSVAATRAYEQYF. CDR3 in DNA: TGTGCCTGGAGTGTCGCTGCGACTAGAGCCTACGAGCAGTACTTC. Supplemented by reference TRBV30 and TRBJ2-7, the full variable domain reads SQTIHQWPATLVQPVGSPLSLECTVEGTSNPNLYWYRQAAGRGLQLLFYSVGIGQISSEVPQNLSASRPQDRQFILSSKKLLLSDSGFYLCAWSVAATRAYEQYFGPGTRLTVT.

This chain uses TRBV28 with TRBJ2-7; D unresolved. The CDR3 loop spans 11 amino acids. Germline V gene sequence: CDR1 MDHEN, CDR2 SYDVKM. Trimming took 2 bases from V and 6 from J, leaving 5 bases between them. CDR3 DNA sequence: TGTGCCAGCAGTTTAGCGTCCGAGCAGTACTTC. Translated: CASSLASEQYF.

V and J are TRBV18 and TRBJ2-7; TRBD1 aligns across 8 bases. The V gene's germline CDR1 is KGHSH and CDR2 LQKENI. The CDR3 has 14 amino acids. Trimming at V came to 3 bases and at J to 3 bases, leaving 4 bases not matched to a gene. The CDR3: CASSPGTGRYEQYF. CDR3 coding DNA: TGTGCCAGCTCACCCGGGACAGGACGCTACGAGCAGTACTTC. Using reference TRBV18 and TRBJ2-7 for the parts outside the CDR3, the full variable domain is NAGVMQNPRHLVRRRGQEARLRCSPMKGHSHVYWYRQLPEEGLKFMVYLQKENIIDESGMPKERFSAEFPKEGPSILRIQQVVRGDSAAYFCASSPGTGRYEQYFGPGTRLTVT.

The J gene is TRBJ2-7, the V gene TRBV27; 12 nucleotides line up with TRBD1. This CDR3 comprises 15 residues. Trimming took 6 bases from V and 0 from J; bases not matched to a gene: 3. Germline CDR1 and CDR2: MNHEY and SMNVEV (reference sequence). CDR3 amino acids: CASRWGQGASYEQYF. For the CDR3, the DNA is TGTGCCAGCAGATGGGGACAGGGGGCCTCCTACGAGCAGTACTTC.

The chain combines TRBV5-1 with TRBJ2-3; 9 bases agree with TRBD2. Looked up from germline, CDR1 is SGHRS and CDR2 is YFSETQ. CDR3 size: 14 residues. Trimming removed 4 bases from V and 0 bases from J; junction bases left unmatched: 0. The CDR3 nucleotides read TGCGCCAGCAGCACTAGCGGGAGCACAGATACGCAGTATTTT. The encoded protein is CASSTSGSTDTQYF.